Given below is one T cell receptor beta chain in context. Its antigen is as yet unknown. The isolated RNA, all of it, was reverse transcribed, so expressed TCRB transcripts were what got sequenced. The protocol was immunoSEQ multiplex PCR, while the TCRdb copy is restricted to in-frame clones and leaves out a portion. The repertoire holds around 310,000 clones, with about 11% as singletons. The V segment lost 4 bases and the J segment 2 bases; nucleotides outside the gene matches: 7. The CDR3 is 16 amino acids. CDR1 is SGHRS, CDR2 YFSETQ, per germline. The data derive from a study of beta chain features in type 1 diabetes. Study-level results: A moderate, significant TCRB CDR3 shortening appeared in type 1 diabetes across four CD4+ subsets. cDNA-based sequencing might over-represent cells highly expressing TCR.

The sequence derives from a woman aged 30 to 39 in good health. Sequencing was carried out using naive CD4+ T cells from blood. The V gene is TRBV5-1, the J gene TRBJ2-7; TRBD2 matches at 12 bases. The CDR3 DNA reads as TGCGCCAGCAGCCTTCGGACTAGCGGGACCCCCTACGAGCAGTACTTC. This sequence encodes CASSLRTSGTPYEQYF.